Following are 17 T cell receptor beta chains from one sample sequenced in a study of cytomegalovirus exposure and HLA in healthy donors (dated by TCRdb to about 2017). Libraries came from the immunoSEQ multiplex PCR assay. A mixture of 60 forward primers for TCR Vbeta segments and 13 reverse primers for TCR Jbeta segments was used in the multiplex PCR. TCRdb mirrors the immuneACCESS table, restricted to in-frame sequences. Some clones are absent from its copies; in checked studies, under half trace to an unresolved V gene, and the reason for the others is unknown. The sample table records around 190,000 clones; roughly 79% of these occur just once. Together, the top ten hold 1.6% of the sample. Sequencing input: PBMCs. The receptors were sampled from a woman aged 18-29 years in good health and CMV-seronegative.

This clone was counted between two and nine times. J is TRBJ2-5 and V is TRBV28; the match to TRBD1 covers 8 bases. This CDR3 is built from 13 residues. Germline values: CDR1 MDHEN, CDR2 SYDVKM. J gave up 5 bases and V 6 bases, and 5 bases lay outside the gene matches. CDR3 loop: CASRLTGGETQYF. The CDR3 DNA reads as TGTGCCAGCAGGCTAACAGGGGGGGAGACCCAGTACTTC.

The chain combines TRBV9 with TRBJ1-4, with D perhaps matching TRBD1 (5 bases). CDR3 length equals 15 residues. With 4 bases removed from V and 0 bases from J, the gap between germline ends came to 10 bases. Germline assignment: CDR1 SGDLS and CDR2 YYNGEE. Here the CDR3 reads CASSPGGATNEKLFF. CDR3 nucleotide sequence: TGTGCCAGCAGCCCGGGGGGTGCAACTAATGAAAAACTGTTTTTT.

The V and J genes are TRBV5-6 and TRBJ2-7; D uncertain. The CDR3 is 13 amino acids. V shed 6 bases and J shed 6 bases, with 16 bases lying between them. Germline V gene lookup returns CDR1 SGHDT and CDR2 YYEEEE. The CDR3 DNA sequence: TGTGCCAGCATGGAGTCTACCCTCGGCGAGCAGTACTTC. Its protein is CASMESTLGEQYF.

This chain connects TRBV5-1 to TRBJ2-2; D is undetermined. Trimming cost V 0 bases and J 4 bases, with 10 bases left between them. The V gene's germline CDR1 is SGHRS and CDR2 YFSETQ. The CDR3 consists of 15 residues. The CDR3, as DNA: TGCGCCAGCAGCTTGGAAGGAGTAGTCACCGGGGAGCTGTTTTTT. This sequence encodes CASSLEGVVTGELFF.

The chain couples TRBV27 to TRBJ1-2; D may be TRBD1 (5 bases). V lost 2 bases, J lost 2 bases, and 12 bases lay in between. The CDR3 has 15 residues. The germline V gene has CDR1 MNHEY and CDR2 SMNVEV (reference sequence). CDR3 sequence reads: CASSLAKGPNYGYTF. CDR3 coding DNA: TGTGCCAGCAGTTTAGCTAAGGGGCCCAACTATGGCTACACCTTC.

The genes are TRBV11-2 and TRBJ1-5, with D hard to call. There are 15 residues in the CDR3. V lost 1 base and J lost 0, with 7 bases in between. Germline V gives CDR1 SGHAT, CDR2 FQNNGV. The chain's CDR3 is CASSLGTYSNQPQHF. The CDR3 coding sequence is TGTGCCAGCAGCTTAGGGACTTATAGCAATCAGCCCCAGCATTTT.

The V gene is TRBV6-1, the J gene TRBJ1-6; D is uncertain. Trimming left V 4 bases short and J 6 bases short, with 16 bases between. Germline-derived CDR1 and CDR2 are MNHNS and SASEGT. The CDR3 sequence is 16 residues long. CDR3 sequence reads: CASSVNNIQTNSPLHF. The CDR3 coding sequence is TGTGCCAGCAGTGTAAACAACATACAGACTAATTCACCCCTCCACTTT.

The chain joins TRBV10-3 to TRBJ2-2, with D possibly matching TRBD2 (5 bases). CDR1 ENHRY and CDR2 SYGVKD come from the germline V gene. V lost 5 bases, J lost 4 bases, and 8 bases lay in between. The CDR3 runs 13 residues. The CDR3, as DNA: TGTGCCATCAGTCCCGGGGTCACCGGGGAGCTGTTTTTT. This encodes CAISPGVTGELFF.

The chain employs TRBV7-2 and TRBJ2-7; D unresolved. V gave up 2 bases and J gave up 0 bases, with 8 bases separating them. CDR3 length: 14 amino acids. Germline V gives CDR1 SGHTA, CDR2 FQGNSA. CDR3 amino acids: CASSLLLSSYEQYF. For the CDR3, the DNA is TGTGCCAGCAGCTTACTCCTATCCTCCTACGAGCAGTACTTC.

This clone came up a few times. The chain uses TRBV5-1 and TRBJ2-1, with 10 nucleotides matching TRBD1. The CDR3 covers 14 residues. With V trimmed by 7 bases and J by 9 bases, 10 bases remained unmatched. Germline-derived CDR1 and CDR2 are SGHRS and YFSETQ. The CDR3 coding sequence is TGCGCCAGCTTCCGGGACAGGGGTATAGGTGAGCAGTTCTTC. Translating it yields CASFRDRGIGEQFF.

This clone has more than one count but fewer than ten. The chain is built from TRBV7-8 and TRBJ1-5; TRBD1 might be the D (5 bases). The germline CDR1 and CDR2 sequences are SGHVS and FQNEAQ. This CDR3 is 13 amino acids long. V shed 6 bases and J shed 3 bases, with 9 bases lying between them. DNA of the CDR3: TGTGCCAGCAGGGACACGTTCAATCAGCCCCAGCATTTT. It yields the protein CASRDTFNQPQHF.

The rearrangement links TRBV4-3 to TRBJ2-7, with D tentatively TRBD1 (6 bases). In germline, CDR1 is LGHNA, CDR2 YSLEER. The CDR3 is made up of 19 amino acids. V was pared by 0 bases and J by 3 bases, with 24 bases between. The CDR3 is CASSQDPGHKHLRGYEQYF. The CDR3 DNA is TGCGCCAGCAGCCAAGATCCGGGACACAAGCATTTGAGGGGCTACGAGCAGTACTTC.

The chain has TRBV9 and TRBJ2-3; a weak D match, TRBD2 (6 bases). Germline V gene data show CDR1 as SGDLS and CDR2 as YYNGEE. The CDR3 has 16 amino acids. Trimming shortened V by 4 bases and J by 0 bases, and 15 bases separated the two germline ends. CDR3 DNA: TGTGCCAGCAGCACATTAGCGGTTCCTAGCACAGATACGCAGTATTTT. Translating it yields CASSTLAVPSTDTQYF.

The rearrangement uses TRBV9 and TRBJ1-1; TRBD1 is a possible D gene (5 bases). CDR1 and CDR2 from the germline V gene are SGDLS and YYNGEE. Trimming took off 1 base at V and 5 bases at J, with 12 bases between the two ends. The CDR3 has 14 residues. The CDR3 spells CASSVQGDGTEAFF. The DNA of the CDR3 is TGTGCCAGCAGCGTACAGGGCGATGGAACTGAAGCTTTCTTT.

The V and J genes are TRBV6-5 and TRBJ1-5, with 10 bases aligning to TRBD1. From germline, CDR1 is MNHEY and CDR2 SVGAGI. V shed 5 bases, J shed 6 bases, and the junction held 4 bases outside the gene matches. The CDR3 totals 14 residues. The CDR3 protein is CASSGGQGRQPQHF. The CDR3 DNA reads as TGTGCCAGCAGTGGGGGACAGGGGCGTCAGCCCCAGCATTTT.

This chain joins TRBV5-1 and TRBJ1-1; 12 nucleotides agree with TRBD1. V was clipped by 2 bases and J by 7 bases; unmatched bases: 9. Germline V gives CDR1 SGHRS, CDR2 YFSETQ. The CDR3 extends over 16 amino acids. CDR3 amino acids: CASSFPGQGASSEAFF. The CDR3 bases are TGCGCCAGCAGCTTTCCGGGACAGGGGGCGTCCAGTGAAGCTTTCTTT. Supplemented by reference TRBV5-1 and TRBJ1-1, the full variable domain reads KAGVTQTPRYLIKTRGQQVTLSCSPISGHRSVSWYQQTPGQGLQFLFEYFSETQRNKGNFPGRFSGRQFSNSRSEMNVSTLELGDSALYLCASSFPGQGASSEAFFGQGTRLTVV.

This chain links TRBV15 with TRBJ2-3; D is undetermined. The CDR3 sequence is 15 residues long. Germline CDR1 LNHNV, CDR2 YYDKDF (reference sequence). V shed 3 bases and J shed 1 base, with 11 bases lying between them. The CDR3 coding sequence is TGTGCCACCAGCAGGGAGCACTCAGGCACAGATACGCAGTATTTT. Its translation: CATSREHSGTDTQYF.